This paragraph covers one T cell receptor beta chain sequence. Antigen unknown. In each case, RNA was isolated and then reverse transcribed into cDNA as the sequencing template. The protocol was immunoSEQ multiplex PCR, while the TCRdb copy is restricted to in-frame clones and leaves out a portion. This sample has around 140,000 clones, with about nine tenths found just once. V lost 2 bases and J lost 1, with 6 bases in between. The CDR3 spans 14 residues. Germline CDR1 MNHEY, CDR2 SMNVEV (reference sequence). This sample was taken from a study of CD8+ T cells in alopecia areata. Study summary: Each day, treated patients took oral tofacitinib twice, at 5 to 10 mg per dose. Broader study findings: Scalp samples also contribute reads from the resident alphabeta T cells found in normal skin.

Those with alopecia areata gave lesional scalp punch biopsies and peripheral blood. Separation by sorting yielded CD4+ and CD8+ T cells from PBMCs. Sequencing used CD8+ T cells sorted from blood, obtained at week 0. The chain uses TRBV27 and TRBJ1-5; D not resolved. The source of this sequence is a human donor with alopecia areata. The CDR3 region has the DNA TGTGCCAGCAGTTTAAGCGGGAGCAATCAGCCCCAGCATTTT. Translation: CASSLSGSNQPQHF.